This T cell receptor (beta chain) derives from a study of shared clonotypes between healthy human individuals. As regards this clone: Its specificity is unknown.

The assay was immunoSEQ multiplex PCR, and TCRdb's table has in-frame clones only and misses some. The sample comprises some 2,100,000 clones, roughly 95% of which are singletons, and roughly 0.13% rests with the top ten. The CDR3 runs 16 residues. Trimming removed 2 bases from V and 2 bases from J, with 13 bases in between. The germline CDR1 and CDR2 sequences are GTSNPN and SVGIG (reference sequence). Whole-study results and caveats: For naive CD4 cells, roughly 5% of clonotypes were shared across a few donors. A limitation of the genetic and exposure-history diversity represented arose from few donors. Sequencing depth was expected to influence donor clonotype sharing.

The origin of this receptor is a man aged 18 to 35 in good health. This rearrangement joins TRBV30 to TRBJ2-6, with D perhaps matching TRBD2 (6 bases). The sample comprised naive CD4+ T cells sorted from blood. The subset is: CD45RA+ positively selected. The CDR3 nucleotides read TGTGCCTGGAGTCGCTCTAGCGTCCCTGGGGCCAACGTCCTGACTTTC. Protein sequence: CAWSRSSVPGANVLTF.